These 17 T cell receptor beta chains originate from one sample sequenced in a study of T cell responses to AZD1222 COVID-19 vaccine. Sequencing used immunoSEQ multiplex PCR; TCRdb keeps in-frame clones, though not all of them. This sample has 120,000 or so clones, with over 75% found just once. This specimen consisted of peripheral blood, obtained on day 0 of AZD1222 vaccination. The receptors originated from an adult in good health.

The chain links TRBV7-9 to TRBJ2-7; 7 bases fit TRBD1. V shed 1 base and J 2 bases; nucleotides not matched to a gene: 8. The germline gives CDR1 SEHNR, CDR2 FQNEAQ (reference sequence). This CDR3 region has 16 residues. CDR3 DNA: TGTGCCAGCAGCTTAGGCCGACAGGGTCAAACCTACGAGCAGTACTTC. Its translation is CASSLGRQGQTYEQYF.

The rearrangement links TRBV7-2 to TRBJ1-5; no definite D call. Per germline, CDR1 SGHTA and CDR2 FQGNSA. This CDR3 is 16 amino acids long. The V end lost 0 bases, the J end lost 4 bases, and 13 bases lay between the germline ends. In nucleotides, the CDR3 is TGTGCCAGCAGCTTAGCAGGGCGCAAGATAAATCAGCCCCAGCATTTT. It is translated as CASSLAGRKINQPQHF.

This clone was detected only once. One end of the junction varies from germline; a read error may be responsible. The rearrangement links TRBV12-3 or TRBV12-4 to TRBJ2-1; possibly TRBD1 or TRBD2 for D (5 bases each). The CDR3 is 13 residues long. CDR3 sequence (DNA): TGTGCCAGCAGTTTAACAGGACCCAGGGAGCCGTTCTTC. Translated: CASSLTGPREPFF.

The chain uses TRBV5-1 and TRBJ1-3; 8 positions match TRBD1. Unmatched junction bases numbered 3, after V lost 1 base and J lost 3 bases. CDR1 is SGHRS, CDR2 YFSETQ, per germline. CDR3 size: 15 residues. The CDR3 nucleotides read TGCGCCAGCAGCTTGCCAGGGGGCCTTGGAAACACCATATATTTT. Protein product: CASSLPGGLGNTIYF. The whole variable domain, filled in from reference TRBV5-1 and TRBJ1-3, reads KAGVTQTPRYLIKTRGQQVTLSCSPISGHRSVSWYQQTPGQGLQFLFEYFSETQRNKGNFPGRFSGRQFSNSRSEMNVSTLELGDSALYLCASSLPGGLGNTIYFGEGSWLTVV.

Here the CDR3 DNA reads TGCGCCAGCAGCTTGGTCCCAGGGGGCAATCAGCCCCAGCATTTT. This gives the protein CASSLVPGGNQPQHF. The chain links TRBV5-1 to TRBJ1-5; weak D call: TRBD1 (6 bases). The CDR3 totals 15 residues. V was pared by 0 bases and J by 2 bases, with 9 bases between. Germline values: CDR1 SGHRS, CDR2 YFSETQ.

The genes are TRBV9 and TRBJ2-1; a weak D match, TRBD2 (6 bases). The V end was cut by 1 base, the J end by 8 bases, with 13 bases between. Germline V CDR1 and CDR2: SGDLS, YYNGEE. This CDR3 has 14 amino acids. CDR3 region: CASSVFGSQHEQFF. The CDR3 DNA sequence: TGTGCCAGCAGCGTATTCGGGAGTCAGCATGAGCAGTTCTTC.

This rearrangement joins TRBV6-5 to TRBJ2-5, with TRBD2 identical over 7 bases. CDR1 MNHEY and CDR2 SVGAGI come from the germline V gene. With V trimmed by 2 bases and J by 5 bases, 5 bases remained unmatched. The CDR3 runs 14 residues. CDR3 sequence (DNA): TGTGCCAGCAGTTACGATCGGGACTATGAGACCCAGTACTTC. Translation: CASSYDRDYETQYF.

The V and J genes are TRBV11-2 and TRBJ2-5, with TRBD2 as a possible D gene (6 bases). This CDR3 is built from 15 residues. Trimming took off 4 bases at V and 1 base at J, with 13 bases between the two ends. Germline CDR1 and CDR2: SGHAT and FQNNGV. The CDR3 reads CASSSSTSIQETQYF. CDR3 DNA: TGTGCCAGCAGCTCCTCAACTAGCATCCAAGAGACCCAGTACTTC. The full variable domain, its missing parts supplied by reference TRBV11-2 and TRBJ2-5, is EAGVAQSPRYKIIEKRQSVAFWCNPISGHATLYWYQQILGQGPKLLIQFQNNGVVDDSQLPKDRFSAERLKGVDSTLKIQPAKLEDSAVYLCASSSSTSIQETQYFGPGTRLLVL.

The rearrangement uses TRBV5-4 and TRBJ2-1; 10 bases agree with TRBD2. CDR3 length equals 16 residues. The germline gives CDR1 SGHNT, CDR2 YYREEE (reference sequence). V dropped 1 base and J dropped 6; count of bases not matched to a gene: 7. The CDR3 DNA reads TGTGCCAGCAGCTTGCACACTAGCGGGACGGGCAATGAGCAGTTCTTC. Its protein is CASSLHTSGTGNEQFF.

To note about this clone: This sample also contains other DNA sequences that code for the same CDR3. This sequence joins TRBV3-1 (or the pseudogene TRBV3-2) and TRBJ1-5; the D is unclear. V shed 0 bases and J shed 4 bases, with 4 bases lying between them. From germline, CDR1 is LGHDT and CDR2 YNNKEL (reference sequence). The CDR3 has 13 residues. The CDR3 nucleotides read TGTGCCAGCAGCCAAGATCTGAATCAGCCCCAGCATTTT. Protein product: CASSQDLNQPQHF.

V is TRBV5-1 and J is TRBJ2-2, with no clear D. V dropped 0 bases and J dropped 5 bases, with 8 bases sitting between them. The CDR3 runs to 14 residues. The germline V gene has CDR1 SGHRS and CDR2 YFSETQ. The CDR3: CASSLGHTTGELFF. The CDR3 DNA sequence: TGCGCCAGCAGCTTGGGACACACGACCGGGGAGCTGTTTTTT. The full variable domain, rest sourced from reference TRBV5-1 and TRBJ2-2, is KAGVTQTPRYLIKTRGQQVTLSCSPISGHRSVSWYQQTPGQGLQFLFEYFSETQRNKGNFPGRFSGRQFSNSRSEMNVSTLELGDSALYLCASSLGHTTGELFFGEGSRLTVL.

CDR3 sequence: CASRDTRGANEKLFF. The CDR3 nucleotides read TGTGCCAGTCGGGACACCCGCGGAGCTAATGAAAAACTGTTTTTT. The chain has TRBV2 and TRBJ1-4; tentative D call: TRBD1 (6 bases). CDR3 length: 15 residues. CDR1 SNHLY and CDR2 FYNNEI come from the germline V gene. Trimming took 9 bases from V and 3 from J, leaving 17 bases between them.

The J gene is TRBJ2-5, the V gene TRBV7-9; 9 bases are a match to TRBD2. CDR3 size: 14 residues. The trim removed 3 bases at V and 2 bases at J, leaving 1 base unmatched. Germline CDR1 is SEHNR and CDR2 is FQNEAQ (reference sequence). CDR3: CASSFTSGQETQYF. The CDR3 DNA reads TGTGCCAGCAGCTTCACTAGCGGGCAAGAGACCCAGTACTTC.

The chain couples TRBV19 to TRBJ1-1; the D gene is possibly TRBD1 (5 bases). This CDR3 spans 17 amino acids. The germline CDR1 and CDR2 sequences are LNHDA and SQIVND (reference sequence). V gave up 0 bases and J gave up 10 bases, with 24 bases separating them. The CDR3 DNA reads TGTGCCAGTAGTATAGATCTTGAAGGTGGGACTGGGGTCGGAGCTTTCTTT. It codes for CASSIDLEGGTGVGAFF.

V gene TRBV19 combines with J gene TRBJ1-3, with TRBD1 as a possible D gene (6 bases). The CDR3 spans 14 residues. Germline V gene lookup returns CDR1 LNHDA and CDR2 SQIVND (reference sequence). Trimming shortened V by 8 bases and J by 1 base, and 12 bases separated the two germline ends. The CDR3 loop is CASLLTGSGNTIYF. As DNA, the CDR3 is TGTGCCAGTCTTCTCACAGGGTCTGGAAACACCATATATTTT.

This clone was detected only a few times. The chain carries TRBV18 and TRBJ2-3, with 12 positions matching TRBD2. The junction had 4 bases not matched to a gene; V was cut back by 6 bases and J by 0 bases. In germline, CDR1 is KGHSH, CDR2 LQKENI. The CDR3 totals 16 residues. The CDR3 bases are TGTGCCAGCTCTCTAGCGGGAGGGCCTAGCACAGATACGCAGTATTTT. Protein: CASSLAGGPSTDTQYF.

This sequence joins TRBV18 and TRBJ1-5; the D is unclear. V lost 3 bases, J lost 3 bases, and 9 bases lay in between. The germline gives CDR1 KGHSH, CDR2 LQKENI. This CDR3 is built from 14 residues. DNA of the CDR3: TGTGCCAGCTCACCTGGACTAAACAATCAGCCCCAGCATTTT. It codes for CASSPGLNNQPQHF.